The source of this TCR beta chain is a study of OX40 agonist ivuxolimab in advanced cancers. Study details: In this cohort, patients received ivuxolimab, an agonistic anti-OX40 (CD134) antibody. Patients with prior anti-PD-1, anti-PD-L1 or anti-CTLA-4 therapy were eligible; 40% to 45% had some. Study results and limitations: Near-lowest levels of clonal expansion characterized partial responders at 0.1-3.0 mg/kg. At doses 0.1 to 3.0 mg/kg, CD4+ and CD8+ clones expanded.

As concerns this clone: Its antigen is still unknown.

Clones were sequenced by immunoSEQ multiplex PCR, and TCRdb holds only the in-frame ones, with some missing. Seen here are under 50,000 clones, 80% to 90% observed once, and the top ten hold about 28%. The CDR3 extends over 14 amino acids. Trimming cost V 7 bases and J 6 bases; bases outside gene matches: 6. The germline CDR1 and CDR2 sequences are MNHEY and SMNVEV (reference sequence). This TCR was sampled from an adult with an advanced solid tumor such as melanoma, head and neck, liver or kidney cancer. This chain connects TRBV27 to TRBJ2-1; TRBD1 matches 10 bases. Here the sequenced sample was CD4+ or CD8+ T cells sorted from blood, taken in a trial of the OX40 agonist ivuxolimab. As DNA, the CDR3 is TGTGCCAGCACAATCGGACAGGGGGGCAATGAGCAGTTCTTC. Protein product: CASTIGQGGNEQFF.